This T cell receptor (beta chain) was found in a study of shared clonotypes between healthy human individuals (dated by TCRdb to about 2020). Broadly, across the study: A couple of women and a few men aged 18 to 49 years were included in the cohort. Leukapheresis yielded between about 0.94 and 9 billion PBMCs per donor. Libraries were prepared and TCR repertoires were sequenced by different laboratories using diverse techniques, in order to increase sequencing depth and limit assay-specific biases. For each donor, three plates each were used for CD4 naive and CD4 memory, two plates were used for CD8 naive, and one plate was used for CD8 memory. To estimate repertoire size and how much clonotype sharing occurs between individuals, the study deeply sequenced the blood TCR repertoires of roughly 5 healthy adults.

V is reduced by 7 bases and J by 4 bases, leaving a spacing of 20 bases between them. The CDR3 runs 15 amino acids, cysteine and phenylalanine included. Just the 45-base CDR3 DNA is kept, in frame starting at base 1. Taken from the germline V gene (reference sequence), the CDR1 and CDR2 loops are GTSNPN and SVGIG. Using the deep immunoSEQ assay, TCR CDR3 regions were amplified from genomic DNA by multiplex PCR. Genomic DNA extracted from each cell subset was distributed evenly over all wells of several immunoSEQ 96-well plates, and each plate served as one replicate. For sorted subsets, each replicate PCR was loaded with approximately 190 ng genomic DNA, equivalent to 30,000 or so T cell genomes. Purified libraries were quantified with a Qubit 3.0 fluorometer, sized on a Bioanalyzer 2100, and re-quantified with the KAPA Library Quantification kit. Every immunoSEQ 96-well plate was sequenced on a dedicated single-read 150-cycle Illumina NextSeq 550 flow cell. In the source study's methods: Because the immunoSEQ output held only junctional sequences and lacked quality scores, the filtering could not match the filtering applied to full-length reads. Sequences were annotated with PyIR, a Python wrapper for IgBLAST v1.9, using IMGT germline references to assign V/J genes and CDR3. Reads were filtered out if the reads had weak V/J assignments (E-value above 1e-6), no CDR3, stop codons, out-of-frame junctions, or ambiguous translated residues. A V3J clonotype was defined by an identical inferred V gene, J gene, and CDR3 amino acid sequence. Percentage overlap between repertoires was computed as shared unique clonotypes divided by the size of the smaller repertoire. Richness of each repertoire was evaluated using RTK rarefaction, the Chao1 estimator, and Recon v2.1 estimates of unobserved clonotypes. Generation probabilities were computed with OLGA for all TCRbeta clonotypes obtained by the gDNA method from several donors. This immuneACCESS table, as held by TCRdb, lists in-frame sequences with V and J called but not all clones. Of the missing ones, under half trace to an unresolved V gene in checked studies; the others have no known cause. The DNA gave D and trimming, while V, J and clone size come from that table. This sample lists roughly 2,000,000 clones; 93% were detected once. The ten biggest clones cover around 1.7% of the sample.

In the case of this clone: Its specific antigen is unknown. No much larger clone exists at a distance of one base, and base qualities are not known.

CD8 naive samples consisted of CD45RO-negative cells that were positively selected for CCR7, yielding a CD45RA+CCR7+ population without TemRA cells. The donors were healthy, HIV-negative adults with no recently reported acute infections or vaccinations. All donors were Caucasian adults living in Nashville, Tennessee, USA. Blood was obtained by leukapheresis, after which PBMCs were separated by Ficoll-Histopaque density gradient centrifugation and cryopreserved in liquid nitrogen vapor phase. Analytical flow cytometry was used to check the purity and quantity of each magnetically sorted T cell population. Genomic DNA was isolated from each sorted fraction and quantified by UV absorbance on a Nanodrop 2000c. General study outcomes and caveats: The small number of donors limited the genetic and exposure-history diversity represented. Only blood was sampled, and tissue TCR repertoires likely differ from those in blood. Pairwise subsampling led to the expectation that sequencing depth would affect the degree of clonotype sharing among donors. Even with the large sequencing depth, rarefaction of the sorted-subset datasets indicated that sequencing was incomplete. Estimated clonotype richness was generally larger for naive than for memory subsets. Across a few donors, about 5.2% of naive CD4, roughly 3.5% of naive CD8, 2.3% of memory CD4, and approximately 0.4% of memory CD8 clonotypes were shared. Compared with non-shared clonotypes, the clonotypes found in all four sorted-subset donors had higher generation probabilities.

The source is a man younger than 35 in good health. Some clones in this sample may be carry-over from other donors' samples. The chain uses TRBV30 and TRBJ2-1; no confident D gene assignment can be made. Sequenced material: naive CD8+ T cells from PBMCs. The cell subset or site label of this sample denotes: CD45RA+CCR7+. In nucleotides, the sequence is TGTGCCTCAGATCTGTGGCGGAGCCCTTACAATGAGCAGTTCTTC. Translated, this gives CASDLWRSPYNEQFF.